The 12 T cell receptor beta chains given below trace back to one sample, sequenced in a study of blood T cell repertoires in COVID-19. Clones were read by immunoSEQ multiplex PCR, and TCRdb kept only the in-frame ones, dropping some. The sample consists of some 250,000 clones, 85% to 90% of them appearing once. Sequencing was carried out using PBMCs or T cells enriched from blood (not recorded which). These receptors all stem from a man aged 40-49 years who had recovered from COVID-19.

The CDR3 is CASSQGRDRGYEQYF. As DNA, the CDR3 is TGTGCCAGCAGCCAAGGGAGGGACAGGGGCTACGAGCAGTACTTC. The gene calls are TRBV4-2 and TRBJ2-7; TRBD1 aligns across 10 bases. Germline V gene lookup returns CDR1 LGHNA and CDR2 YNFKEQ. CDR3 length: 15 amino acids. With 1 base clipped from V and 3 bases from J, the junction kept 3 bases outside the gene matches.

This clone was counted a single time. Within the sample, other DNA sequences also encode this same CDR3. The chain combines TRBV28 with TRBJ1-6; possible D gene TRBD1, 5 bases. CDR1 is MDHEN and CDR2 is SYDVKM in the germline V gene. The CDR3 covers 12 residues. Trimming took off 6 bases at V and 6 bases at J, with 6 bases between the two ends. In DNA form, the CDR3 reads TGTGCCAGCAGAGACAGTAATTCACCCCTCCACTTT. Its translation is CASRDSNSPLHF.

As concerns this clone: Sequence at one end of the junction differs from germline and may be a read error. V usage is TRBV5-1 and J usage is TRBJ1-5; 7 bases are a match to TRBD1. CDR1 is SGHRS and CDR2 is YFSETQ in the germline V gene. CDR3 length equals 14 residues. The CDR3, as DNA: TGCGCCAGCAGCCCCGGGACAGTGGATCACCCCCAGCATTTT. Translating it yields CASSPGTVDHPQHF.

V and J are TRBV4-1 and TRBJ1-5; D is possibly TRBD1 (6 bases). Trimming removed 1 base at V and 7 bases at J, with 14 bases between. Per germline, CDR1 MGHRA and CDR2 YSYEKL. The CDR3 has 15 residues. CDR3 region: CASSQAIRGSQPQHF. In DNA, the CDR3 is TGCGCCAGCAGCCAAGCTATAAGGGGGTCCCAGCCCCAGCATTTT.

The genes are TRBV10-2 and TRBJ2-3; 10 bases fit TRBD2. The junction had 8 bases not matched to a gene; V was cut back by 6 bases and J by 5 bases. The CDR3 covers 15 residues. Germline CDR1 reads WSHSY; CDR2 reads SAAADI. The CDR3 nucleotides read TGCGCCAGCAGAACCCAGCGGGGGGGCATAGATACGCAGTATTTT. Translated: CASRTQRGGIDTQYF.

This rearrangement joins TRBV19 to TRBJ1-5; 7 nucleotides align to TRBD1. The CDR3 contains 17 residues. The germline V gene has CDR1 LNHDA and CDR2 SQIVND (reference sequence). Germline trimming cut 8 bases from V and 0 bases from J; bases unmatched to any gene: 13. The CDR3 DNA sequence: TGTGCCAGTTCCTTATCGCCGGGACAGAATAGCAATCAGCCCCAGCATTTT. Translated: CASSLSPGQNSNQPQHF.

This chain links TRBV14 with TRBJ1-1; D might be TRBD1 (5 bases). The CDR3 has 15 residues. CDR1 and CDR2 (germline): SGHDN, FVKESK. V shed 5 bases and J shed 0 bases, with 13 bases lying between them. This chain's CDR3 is CASSKGPQLNTEAFF. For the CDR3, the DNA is TGTGCCAGCAGCAAGGGGCCTCAATTGAACACTGAAGCTTTCTTT.

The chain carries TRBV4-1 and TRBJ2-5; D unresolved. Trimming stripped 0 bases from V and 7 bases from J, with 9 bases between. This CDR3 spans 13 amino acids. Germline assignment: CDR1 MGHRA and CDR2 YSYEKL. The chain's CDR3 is CASSQDASGTQYF. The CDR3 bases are TGCGCCAGCAGCCAAGATGCTTCCGGGACCCAGTACTTC.

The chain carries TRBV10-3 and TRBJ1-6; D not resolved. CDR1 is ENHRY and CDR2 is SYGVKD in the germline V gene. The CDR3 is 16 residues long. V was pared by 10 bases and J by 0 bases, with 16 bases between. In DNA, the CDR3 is TGTGCCACCAGCGAACGAGTAAGCTCCTATAATTCACCCCTCCACTTT. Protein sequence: CATSERVSSYNSPLHF.

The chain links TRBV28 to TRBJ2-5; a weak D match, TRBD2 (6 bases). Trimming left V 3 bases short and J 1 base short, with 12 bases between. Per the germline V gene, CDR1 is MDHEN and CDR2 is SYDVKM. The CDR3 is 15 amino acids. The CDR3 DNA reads TGTGCCAGCAGTTTTCCCAGGGAGGCCCAAGAGACCCAGTACTTC. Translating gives CASSFPREAQETQYF.

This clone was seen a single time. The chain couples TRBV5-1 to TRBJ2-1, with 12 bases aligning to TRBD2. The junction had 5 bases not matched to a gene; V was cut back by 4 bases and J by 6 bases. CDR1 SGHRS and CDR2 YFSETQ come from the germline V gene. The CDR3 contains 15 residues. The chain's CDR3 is CASSASSGRANEQFF. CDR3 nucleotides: TGCGCCAGCAGCGCCTCTAGCGGGAGGGCCAATGAGCAGTTCTTC.

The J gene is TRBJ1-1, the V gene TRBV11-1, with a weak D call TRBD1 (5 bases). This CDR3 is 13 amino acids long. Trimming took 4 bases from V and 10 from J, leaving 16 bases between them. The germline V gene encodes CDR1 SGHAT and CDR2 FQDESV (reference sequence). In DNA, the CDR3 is TGTGCCAGCAGCTCAGGGAGGGGCTTTGTAGCTTTCTTT. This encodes CASSSGRGFVAFF.